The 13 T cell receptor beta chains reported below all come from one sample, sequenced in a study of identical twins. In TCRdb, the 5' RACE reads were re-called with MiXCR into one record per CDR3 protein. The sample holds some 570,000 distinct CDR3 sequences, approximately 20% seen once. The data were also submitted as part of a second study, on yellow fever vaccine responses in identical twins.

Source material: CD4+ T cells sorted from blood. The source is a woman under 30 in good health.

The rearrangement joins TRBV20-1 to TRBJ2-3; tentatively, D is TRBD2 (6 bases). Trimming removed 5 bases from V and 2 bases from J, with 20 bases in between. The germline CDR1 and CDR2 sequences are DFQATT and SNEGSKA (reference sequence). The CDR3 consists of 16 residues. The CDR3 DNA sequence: TGCAGTGCTGGTCTAGCGATCGGCCAGATCACAGATACGCAGTATTTT. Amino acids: CSAGLAIGQITDTQYF.

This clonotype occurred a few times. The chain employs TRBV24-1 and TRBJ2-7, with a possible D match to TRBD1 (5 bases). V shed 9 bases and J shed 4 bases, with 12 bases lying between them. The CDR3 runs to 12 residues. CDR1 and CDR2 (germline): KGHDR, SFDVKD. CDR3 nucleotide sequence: TGTGCCACCCAGGGTGAACGTTACGAGCAGTACTTC. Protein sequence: CATQGERYEQYF.

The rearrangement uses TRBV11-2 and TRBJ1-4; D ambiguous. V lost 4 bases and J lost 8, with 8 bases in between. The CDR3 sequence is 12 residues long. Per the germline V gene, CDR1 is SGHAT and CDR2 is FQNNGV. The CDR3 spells CASSSQREKLFF. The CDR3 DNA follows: TGTGCCAGCAGCTCGCAAAGGGAAAAACTGTTTTTT. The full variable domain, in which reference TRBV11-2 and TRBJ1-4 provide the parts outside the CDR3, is EAGVAQSPRYKIIEKRQSVAFWCNPISGHATLYWYQQILGQGPKLLIQFQNNGVVDDSQLPKDRFSAERLKGVDSTLKIQPAKLEDSAVYLCASSSQREKLFFGSGTQLSVL.

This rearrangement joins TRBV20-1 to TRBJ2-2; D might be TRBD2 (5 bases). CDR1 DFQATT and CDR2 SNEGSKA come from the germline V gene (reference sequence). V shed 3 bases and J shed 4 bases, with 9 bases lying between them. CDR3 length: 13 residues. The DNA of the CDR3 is TGCAGTGCTAGCATTAGCGTCACCGGGGAGCTGTTTTTT. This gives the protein CSASISVTGELFF.

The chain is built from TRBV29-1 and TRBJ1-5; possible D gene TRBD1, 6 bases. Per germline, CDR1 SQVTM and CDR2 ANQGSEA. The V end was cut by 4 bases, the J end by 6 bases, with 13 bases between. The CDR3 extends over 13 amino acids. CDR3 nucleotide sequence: TGCAGCGTTGGACAGGTGGGCGGTCAGCCCCAGCATTTT. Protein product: CSVGQVGGQPQHF. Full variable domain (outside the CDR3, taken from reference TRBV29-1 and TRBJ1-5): SAVISQKPSRDICQRGTSLTIQCQVDSQVTMMFWYRQQPGQSLTLIATANQGSEATYESGFVIDKFPISRPNLTFSTLTVSNMSPEDSSIYLCSVGQVGGQPQHFGDGTRLSIL.

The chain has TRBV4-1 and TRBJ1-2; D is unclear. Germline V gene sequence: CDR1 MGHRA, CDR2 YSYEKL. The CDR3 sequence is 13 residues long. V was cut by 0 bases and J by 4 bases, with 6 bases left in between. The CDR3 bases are TGCGCCAGCAGCCAAGAAGGAACCTATGGCTACACCTTC. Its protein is CASSQEGTYGYTF.

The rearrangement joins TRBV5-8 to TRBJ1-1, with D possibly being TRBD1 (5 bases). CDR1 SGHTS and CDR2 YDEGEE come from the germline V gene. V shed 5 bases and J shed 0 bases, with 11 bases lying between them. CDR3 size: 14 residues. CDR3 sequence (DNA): TGTGCCAGCAGACACGGACACCTGAACACTGAAGCTTTCTTT. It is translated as CASRHGHLNTEAFF.

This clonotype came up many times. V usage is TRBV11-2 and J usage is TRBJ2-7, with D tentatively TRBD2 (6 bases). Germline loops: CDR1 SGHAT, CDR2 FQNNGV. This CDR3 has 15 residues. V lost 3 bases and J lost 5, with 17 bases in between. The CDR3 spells CASSLLSLLANEQYF. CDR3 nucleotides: TGTGCCAGCAGCTTGTTGAGTCTCCTAGCGAACGAGCAGTACTTC.

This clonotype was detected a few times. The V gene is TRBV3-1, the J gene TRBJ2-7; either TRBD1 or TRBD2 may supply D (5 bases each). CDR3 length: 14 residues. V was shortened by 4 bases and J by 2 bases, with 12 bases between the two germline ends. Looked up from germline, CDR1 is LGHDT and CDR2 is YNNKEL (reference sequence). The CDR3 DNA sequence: TGTGCCAGCAGCCCACGGGGCTTAACCTACGAGCAGTACGTC. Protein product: CASSPRGLTYEQYV.

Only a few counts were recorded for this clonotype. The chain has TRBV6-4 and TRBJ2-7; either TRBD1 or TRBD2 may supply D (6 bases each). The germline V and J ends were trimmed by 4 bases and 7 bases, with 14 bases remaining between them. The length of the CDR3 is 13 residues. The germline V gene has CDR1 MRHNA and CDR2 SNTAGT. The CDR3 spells CASSAPGAGEQYV. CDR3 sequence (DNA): TGTGCCAGCAGTGCACCGGGGGCGGGGGAGCAGTACGTC.

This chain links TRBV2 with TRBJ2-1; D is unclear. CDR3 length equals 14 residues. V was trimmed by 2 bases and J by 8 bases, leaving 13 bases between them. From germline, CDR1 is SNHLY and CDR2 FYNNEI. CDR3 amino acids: CASSELPLTDEQFF. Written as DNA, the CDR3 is TGTGCCAGCAGTGAATTACCATTAACTGATGAGCAGTTCTTC.

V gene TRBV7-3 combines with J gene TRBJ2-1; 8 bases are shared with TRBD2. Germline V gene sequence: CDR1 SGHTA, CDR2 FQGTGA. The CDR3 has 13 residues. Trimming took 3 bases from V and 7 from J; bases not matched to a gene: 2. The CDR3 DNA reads TGTGCCAGCAGCTTGTCTAGCGGGAATGAGCAGTTCTTC. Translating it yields CASSLSSGNEQFF.

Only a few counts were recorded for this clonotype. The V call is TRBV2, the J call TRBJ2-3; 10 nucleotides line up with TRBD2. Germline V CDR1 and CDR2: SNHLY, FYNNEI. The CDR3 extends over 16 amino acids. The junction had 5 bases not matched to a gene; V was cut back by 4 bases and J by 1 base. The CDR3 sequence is CASSARTSGGTDTQYF. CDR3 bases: TGTGCCAGCAGTGCACGGACTAGCGGAGGCACAGATACGCAGTATTTT.